This T cell receptor beta chain derives from a study of T cell responses to AZD1222 COVID-19 vaccine. The V end was cut by 1 base, the J end by 0 bases, with 11 bases between. Germline-derived CDR1 and CDR2 are SGHRS and YFSETQ. The CDR3 totals 15 residues. Study-wide points: Clonal diversity may have been underestimated in mostly white British donors. Just a handful of AZD1222 recipients tested seropositive at baseline.

The count of this clone is one. Its antigen is as yet unknown. The method was immunoSEQ multiplex PCR; TCRdb's version includes in-frame clones alone and lacks a portion of them. The profile shows about 99,000 clones, approximately 89% of them singletons. The rearrangement links TRBV5-1 to TRBJ2-7; tentatively, D is TRBD2 (6 bases). The clonotype comes from an adult in good health. Sequences were derived from peripheral blood, sampled on day 0 of AZD1222 vaccination. CDR3 loop: CASSLSAGSSYEQYF. Here the CDR3 DNA reads TGCGCCAGCAGCTTGTCCGCGGGGAGCTCCTACGAGCAGTACTTC.